The clone carrying this T cell receptor beta chain showed up many times. Its specificity is not known. Patients having uncontrolled infection, another autoimmune disease, pregnancy or lactation were not included. Clinical symptoms, serum thyroxine, TRAb, thyroid ultrasound and orbital computed tomography informed diagnoses. This entry is derived from a study of T cells in Graves' hyperthyroidism and ophthalmopathy. Looking at the study overall: Peripheral blood draws took place at initial diagnosis, ahead of any treatment.

The TCR beta CDR3 regions underwent amplification using RNA transcripts as the source. RT-PCR in the first round (using the HTBI primer set) targeted the TCR CDR3. A single record per CDR3 protein comes from TCRdb applying MiXCR to the multiplex PCR reads. This sample carries some 700,000 distinct CDR3 sequences, roughly a sixth of them seen once, and the ten largest clones take about 16%. From germline, CDR1 is KGHSH and CDR2 LQKENI. The CDR3 runs to 13 residues. The ends were cut back, 5 bases at V and 1 base at J, with 8 bases in the middle. Study results and caveats: The majority of expanded thyroid clonotypes above 0.001 also appeared in blood.

The chain is built from TRBV18 and TRBJ2-5; D possibly corresponds to TRBD2 (5 bases). The receptor was isolated from a man aged 50 to 59 with Graves' hyperthyroidism. Sequencing was done on a sample of blood. CDR3 coding DNA: TGTGCCAGCTCAGGGGAGTCCCAAGAGACCCAGTACTTC. This sequence encodes CASSGESQETQYF.